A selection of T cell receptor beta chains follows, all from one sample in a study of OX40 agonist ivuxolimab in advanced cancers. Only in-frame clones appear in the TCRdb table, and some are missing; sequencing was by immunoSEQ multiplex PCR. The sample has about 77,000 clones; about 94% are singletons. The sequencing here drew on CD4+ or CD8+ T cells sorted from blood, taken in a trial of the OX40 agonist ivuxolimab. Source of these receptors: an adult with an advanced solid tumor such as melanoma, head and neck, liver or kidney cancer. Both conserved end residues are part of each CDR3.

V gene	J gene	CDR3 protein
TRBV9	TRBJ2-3	CASSEGVRGSSADTQYF
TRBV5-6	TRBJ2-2	CASSLMDGELFF
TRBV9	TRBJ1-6	CASSGKTGGLNSPLHF
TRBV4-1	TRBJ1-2	CASSQDLRTDNYGYTF
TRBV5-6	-	CASSPPGREQYF
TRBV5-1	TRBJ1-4	CASSLTGGNEKLFF
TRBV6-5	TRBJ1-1	CASIYGTGNTEAFF
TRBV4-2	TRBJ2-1	CASSQEASGRIGGEQFF
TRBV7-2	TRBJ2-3	CASSSLVVYGDTQYF
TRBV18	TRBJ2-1	CASSGTSGASYNEQFF
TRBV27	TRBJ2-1	CASSLTLSSYNEQFF
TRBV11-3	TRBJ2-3	CASSSRRAGGTDTQYF
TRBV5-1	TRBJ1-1	CASSLVSNTEAFF
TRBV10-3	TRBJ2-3	CAISSGLRPTDTQYF
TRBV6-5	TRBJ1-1	CASSSGPEAFF
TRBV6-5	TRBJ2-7	CASSPLGQGRYEQYF
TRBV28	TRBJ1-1	CASSLEGNTEAFF
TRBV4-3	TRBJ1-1	CASSQGRGRDTEAFF
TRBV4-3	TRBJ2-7	CASSQVSDGSEQYF
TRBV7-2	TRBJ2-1	CASSWGSYNEQFF
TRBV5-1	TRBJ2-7	CASSSGTWDGVYEQYF
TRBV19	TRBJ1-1	CASSHRLGTEAFF
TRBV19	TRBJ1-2	CASRLPRQGKREGYTF
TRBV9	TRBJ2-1	CASSVVSGSYNEQFF
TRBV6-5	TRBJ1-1	CASSYEGGTEAFF
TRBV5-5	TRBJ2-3	CASSLEADDTDTQYF
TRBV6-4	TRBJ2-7	CASSRPPGTSGRFSSYEQYF